This T cell receptor beta chain originates from a study of T cell responses to AZD1222 COVID-19 vaccine. Study observations and caveats: Donor demographics were predominantly white British with a female majority; clonal diversity may be underestimated.

Repertoires were generated with immunoSEQ multiplex PCR, while TCRdb's copy carries only in-frame clones and drops some. The repertoire has about 200,000 clones, around nine tenths of them found once; the top ten carry around 3.6%. The CDR3 covers 13 residues. The V gene's germline CDR1 is SQVTM and CDR2 ANQGSEA. V was trimmed by 7 bases and J by 5 bases, leaving 17 bases between them. Details on this clone: Its target is unknown.

The chain couples TRBV29-1 to TRBJ2-5, with D possibly matching TRBD1 (5 bases). This clonotype originated in an adult who received the MenACWY meningococcal vaccine as a control. The sequencing used peripheral blood, collected 28 days after the second dose of the MenACWY control vaccine. The CDR3 loop reads CSASKGIVETQYF. Here the CDR3 DNA reads TGCAGCGCCTCAAAGGGGATCGTGGAGACCCAGTACTTC.